This is a list of T cell receptor beta chains from one sample in a study of CD4+ T cells in melanoma. Libraries were prepared by immunoSEQ multiplex PCR; TCRdb keeps only in-frame clonotypes and omits some of them. This table has about 7,100 clones, around half appearing once. Sequencing input: cells from a culture (not recorded whether cultured in vitro). Receptor source: a human donor with melanoma. The CDR3 runs from the conserved cysteine through the conserved F or W. A D gene is named only where the DNA matches it firmly. Size tells how often a clone was seen (once, few, many) or the class of an expanded clone, and some rows leave it out.

v_gene: TRBV19
d_gene: -
j_gene: TRBJ1-1
abundance: once
CDR3nt: TGTGCCAGACCGCTACGTGCGGGGGAACCTGAAGCTTTCTTT
CDR3aa: CARPLRAGEPEAFF

v_gene: TRBV19
d_gene: -
j_gene: TRBJ1-1
abundance: -
CDR3nt: TGTGCCAGTAGTTTCGGGGACACTGAAGCTTTCTTT
CDR3aa: CASSFGDTEAFF

v_gene: TRBV11-2
d_gene: -
j_gene: TRBJ2-1
abundance: -
CDR3nt: TGTGCCAGCAGCTTTGGTCCGGGAGCATCCTACAATGAGCAGTTCTTC
CDR3aa: CASSFGPGASYNEQFF

v_gene: TRBV19
d_gene: -
j_gene: TRBJ1-3
abundance: -
CDR3nt: TGTGCCAGTAGTACAGGCCGGGACATGGGAAACACCATATATTTT
CDR3aa: CASSTGRDMGNTIYF

v_gene: TRBV19
d_gene: -
j_gene: TRBJ2-2
abundance: once
CDR3nt: TGTGCCAGTAGTATACATCGGGGGGCCTTAGCAAACACCGGGGAGCTGTTTTTT
CDR3aa: CASSIHRGALANTGELFF

v_gene: TRBV5-6
d_gene: -
j_gene: TRBJ2-1
abundance: once
CDR3nt: TGTGCCAGCAGCTGGGGGGTAGGGCCTGGCCGAGGTGAGCAGTTCTTC
CDR3aa: CASSWGVGPGRGEQFF

v_gene: TRBV10-3
d_gene: -
j_gene: TRBJ1-4
abundance: -
CDR3nt: TGTGCCATCAGACAGGGTGCAACTAATGAAAAACTGTTTTTT
CDR3aa: CAIRQGATNEKLFF

v_gene: TRBV5-4
d_gene: -
j_gene: TRBJ2-7
abundance: few
CDR3nt: TGTGCCAGCAGCCCGGCCTCAGGGTCCTACGAGCAGTACTTC
CDR3aa: CASSPASGSYEQYF

v_gene: TRBV18
d_gene: -
j_gene: TRBJ2-1
abundance: -
CDR3nt: TGTGCCAGCTCAGCCGGGGGGCCACGCTACAATGAGCAGTTCTTC
CDR3aa: CASSAGGPRYNEQFF

v_gene: TRBV29-1
d_gene: -
j_gene: TRBJ2-6
abundance: -
CDR3nt: TGCAGCGTTGGGGAACTTGAGGGGACCAACGTCCTGACTTTC
CDR3aa: CSVGELEGTNVLTF

v_gene: TRBV7-9
d_gene: -
j_gene: TRBJ2-1
abundance: -
CDR3nt: TGTGCCAGCAGCCCCAGTCGGGGGGCGTATGAGCAGTTCTTC
CDR3aa: CASSPSRGAYEQFF

v_gene: TRBV5-1
d_gene: -
j_gene: TRBJ1-4
abundance: -
CDR3nt: TGCGCCAGCAGCTTACAGGAAAATGAAAAACTGTTTTTT
CDR3aa: CASSLQENEKLFF

v_gene: TRBV9
d_gene: -
j_gene: TRBJ2-3
abundance: few
CDR3nt: TGTGCCAGCAGCTCCCGGGCAGACATCACAGATACGCAGTATTTT
CDR3aa: CASSSRADITDTQYF

v_gene: TRBV2
d_gene: -
j_gene: TRBJ2-7
abundance: -
CDR3nt: TGTGCCAGCAGCCTAAACCGGGAGCCGATCTACGAGCAGTACTTC
CDR3aa: CASSLNREPIYEQYF

v_gene: TRBV5-1
d_gene: -
j_gene: TRBJ1-2
abundance: few
CDR3nt: TGCGCCAGCAGCTTGGGACAGAACTACGGCTATGGCTACACCTTC
CDR3aa: CASSLGQNYGYGYTF

v_gene: TRBV6-5
d_gene: -
j_gene: TRBJ2-1
abundance: -
CDR3nt: TGTGCCAGCAGTTTCAGGGGCGGTGAGCAGTTCTTC
CDR3aa: CASSFRGGEQFF

v_gene: TRBV5-4
d_gene: TRBD2
j_gene: TRBJ2-3
abundance: -
CDR3nt: TGTGCCAGCAGCATAGCGGGGGTAGGAGATACGCAGTATTTT
CDR3aa: CASSIAGVGDTQYF

v_gene: TRBV29-1
d_gene: TRBD1
j_gene: TRBJ1-2
abundance: -
CDR3nt: TGCAGCGTGAAGGGGACAGAAAACTATGGCTACACCTTC
CDR3aa: CSVKGTENYGYTF

v_gene: TRBV2
d_gene: TRBD1
j_gene: TRBJ2-1
abundance: few
CDR3nt: TGTGCCAGCAGTGTAGAGGGGGCCGACAATGAGCAGTTCTTC
CDR3aa: CASSVEGADNEQFF

v_gene: TRBV6-5
d_gene: -
j_gene: TRBJ1-5
abundance: -
CDR3nt: TGTGCCAGCAGCCGGGACGGCGAGGGGCCCCAGCATTTT
CDR3aa: CASSRDGEGPQHF

v_gene: TRBV4-2
d_gene: -
j_gene: TRBJ2-5
abundance: medium-sized
CDR3nt: TGTGCCAGCAGCCAAGAAGGGCAGTCCGTAGAGACCCAGTACTTC
CDR3aa: CASSQEGQSVETQYF

v_gene: TRBV6-6
d_gene: -
j_gene: TRBJ1-4
abundance: -
CDR3nt: TGTGCCAGCATGGGGAATGAAAAACTGTTTTTT
CDR3aa: CASMGNEKLFF

v_gene: TRBV6-6
d_gene: -
j_gene: TRBJ1-4
abundance: -
CDR3nt: TGTGCCAGCAGCCCTAGGACAGTTTCTAATGAAAAACTGTTTTTT
CDR3aa: CASSPRTVSNEKLFF

v_gene: TRBV18
d_gene: -
j_gene: TRBJ1-5
abundance: -
CDR3nt: TGTGCCAGCTCACCGGAAGGGCTCCCAAATCAGCCCCAGCATTTT
CDR3aa: CASSPEGLPNQPQHF

v_gene: TRBV6-1
d_gene: TRBD1
j_gene: TRBJ1-2
abundance: few
CDR3nt: TGTGCCAGCAGTGTTCAAGCAGGGGGCAACTATGGCTACACCTTC
CDR3aa: CASSVQAGGNYGYTF

v_gene: TRBV6-1
d_gene: -
j_gene: TRBJ2-1
abundance: once
CDR3nt: TGTGCCAGCAGTGAAGAGCGCATCCCGGGGGATGAGCAGTTCTTC
CDR3aa: CASSEERIPGDEQFF

v_gene: TRBV27
d_gene: -
j_gene: TRBJ2-5
abundance: -
CDR3nt: TGTGCCAGCAGTCGAAAGTACCAAGAGACCCAGTACTTC
CDR3aa: CASSRKYQETQYF

v_gene: TRBV7-3
d_gene: -
j_gene: TRBJ2-6
abundance: -
CDR3nt: TGTGCCAGCAGCCCCTCAAAGGTGGCTGGGGCCAACGTCCTGACTTTC
CDR3aa: CASSPSKVAGANVLTF

v_gene: TRBV7-3
d_gene: -
j_gene: TRBJ1-1
abundance: -
CDR3nt: TGTGCCAGCAGCTACGGACAGTCGAACACTGAAGCTTTCTTT
CDR3aa: CASSYGQSNTEAFF

v_gene: TRBV7-2
d_gene: TRBD1
j_gene: TRBJ1-5
abundance: -
CDR3nt: TGTGCCAGCAGCTTTAGGGGGCTAGGCAATCAGCCCCAGCATTTT
CDR3aa: CASSFRGLGNQPQHF

v_gene: TRBV4-1
d_gene: -
j_gene: TRBJ2-7
abundance: -
CDR3nt: TGCGCCAGCAGCCGCACGAACAGGGACGAGCAGTACTTC
CDR3aa: CASSRTNRDEQYF

v_gene: TRBV6-5
d_gene: -
j_gene: TRBJ1-2
abundance: few
CDR3nt: TGTGCCAGCAGTCCCCTCGCTAACTATGGCTACACCTTC
CDR3aa: CASSPLANYGYTF

v_gene: TRBV11-3
d_gene: TRBD1
j_gene: TRBJ1-3
abundance: -
CDR3nt: TGTGCCAGCAGCTCAGGACAGGGGACGGTTTCTGGAAACACCATATATTTT
CDR3aa: CASSSGQGTVSGNTIYF

v_gene: TRBV29-1
d_gene: TRBD1
j_gene: TRBJ2-3
abundance: -
CDR3nt: TGCAGCGTTGCCCCCGACAGGGTCACAGATACGCAGTATTTT
CDR3aa: CSVAPDRVTDTQYF

v_gene: TRBV11-2
d_gene: -
j_gene: TRBJ1-1
abundance: -
CDR3nt: TGTGCCAGCAGCTTCGACGGAGCGATGAACACTGAAGCTTTCTTT
CDR3aa: CASSFDGAMNTEAFF

v_gene: TRBV6-5
d_gene: TRBD1
j_gene: TRBJ1-1
abundance: once
CDR3nt: TGTGCCAGCAGATTTACCGGGACAGCGAACACTGAAGCTTTCTTT
CDR3aa: CASRFTGTANTEAFF

v_gene: TRBV6-1
d_gene: -
j_gene: TRBJ1-5
abundance: -
CDR3nt: TGTGCCAGCAGTGAAGCGTTCCGGGCCACCAATCAGCCCCAGCATTTT
CDR3aa: CASSEAFRATNQPQHF

v_gene: TRBV6-5
d_gene: TRBD1
j_gene: TRBJ1-2
abundance: -
CDR3nt: TGTGCCAGCAGACGGGACAGCACTAACTATGGCTACACCTTC
CDR3aa: CASRRDSTNYGYTF

v_gene: TRBV6-1
d_gene: TRBD2
j_gene: TRBJ2-5
abundance: -
CDR3nt: TGTGCCAGCTCCACAAGCGGGGGGGGACAAGAGACCCAGTACTTC
CDR3aa: CASSTSGGGQETQYF

v_gene: TRBV25-1
d_gene: TRBD1
j_gene: TRBJ1-3
abundance: -
CDR3nt: TGTGCCAGCCGTGGGGAAGAGGACAGGTCGACCTCTGGAAACACCATATATTTT
CDR3aa: CASRGEEDRSTSGNTIYF

v_gene: TRBV5-4
d_gene: TRBD1
j_gene: TRBJ1-2
abundance: -
CDR3nt: TGTGCCAGCAGTCGACCGAGACAGGGGACCGACGGCTATGGCTACACCTTC
CDR3aa: CASSRPRQGTDGYGYTF